The T cell receptor (beta chain) under discussion was sequenced for a study of blood T cell repertoires in COVID-19. Study details: Samples representing acute and convalescent COVID-19 were sourced from the United States, Italy and Spain.

As handled by the study authors: It was from reference gene primer amplification that nucleated cell counts were estimated. Sequencing used immunoSEQ multiplex PCR; TCRdb keeps in-frame clones, though not all of them. V and J calls and clone size are given by that table; D and trimming were obtained from the DNA. The sample shows some 270,000 clones, 75% to 90% of them seen only once. Trimming removed 3 bases from V and 2 bases from J; junction bases left unmatched: 5. The germline V gene encodes CDR1 LGHDT and CDR2 YNNKEL (reference sequence). The CDR3 runs 16 residues. This clonotype originated in an older woman with acute or convalescent COVID-19. Sequencing was done on a sample of peripheral blood. The chain carries TRBV3-1 (or the pseudogene TRBV3-2) and TRBJ2-3, with 10 bases fitting TRBD2. The chain's CDR3 is CASSHLSGGNTDTQYF. The CDR3 nucleotides read TGTGCCAGCAGCCACCTTAGCGGGGGGAACACAGATACGCAGTATTTT.